One and the same sample provided the 11 T cell receptor beta chains below, sequenced in a study of T cells after yellow fever vaccination. TCRdb re-called the 5' RACE reads with MiXCR, one entry per CDR3 protein. The sample shows fewer than 500,000 distinct CDR3 sequences, 15% to 20% of them seen only once. The specimen was PBMCs, collected before the yellow fever booster vaccination. The receptors derive from a man between 18 and 35 years old who received the YFV17D yellow fever vaccine.

This clonotype turned up a few times. This chain joins TRBV3-1 and TRBJ2-7; no clear D. Trimming took off 3 bases at V and 7 bases at J, with 13 bases between the two ends. The V gene's germline CDR1 is LGHDT and CDR2 YNNKEL (reference sequence). The length of the CDR3 is 13 residues. CDR3 region: CASSQAPLVEQYF. The DNA of the CDR3 is TGTGCCAGCAGCCAGGCCCCTCTTGTGGAGCAGTACTTC.

This clonotype showed up many times. The rearrangement joins TRBV7-9 to TRBJ1-1, with 9 bases matching TRBD1. Germline lookup yields CDR1 SEHNR and CDR2 FQNEAQ (reference sequence). Trimming at V came to 5 bases and at J to 4 bases, leaving 8 bases not matched to a gene. The CDR3 totals 15 residues. The CDR3 loop reads CASSDNRGLSTEAFF. The CDR3 DNA follows: TGTGCCAGCAGCGATAACAGGGGGCTGAGCACTGAAGCTTTCTTT. Supplemented by reference TRBV7-9 and TRBJ1-1, the full variable domain reads DTGVSQNPRHKITKRGQNVTFRCDPISEHNRLYWYRQTLGQGPEFLTYFQNEAQLEKSRLLSDRFSAERPKGSFSTLEIQRTEQGDSAMYLCASSDNRGLSTEAFFGQGTRLTVV.

This chain uses TRBV7-8 with TRBJ2-7; D is tentatively TRBD1 or TRBD2 (6 bases each). The CDR3 has 14 residues. The V gene's germline CDR1 is SGHVS and CDR2 FQNEAQ. Between the trimmed V and J ends, which lost 3 bases and 5 bases, there was a span of 14 bases. The CDR3 DNA is TGTGCCAGCAGCTTTATCCCGGGGGCCAACGAGCAGTACTTC. Protein product: CASSFIPGANEQYF.

Here the CDR3 reads CSVDFLYDLKETQYF. CDR3 bases: TGCAGCGTTGACTTCCTGTACGACCTCAAAGAGACCCAGTACTTC. V and J are TRBV29-1 and TRBJ2-5; no reliable D call. The CDR3 is made up of 15 amino acids. V lost 3 bases and J lost 3, with 17 bases in between. Germline V CDR1 and CDR2: SQVTM, ANQGSEA.

This chain links TRBV4-2 with TRBJ2-5; D is ambiguous. The germline gives CDR1 LGHNA, CDR2 YNFKEQ. The CDR3 totals 14 residues. Trimming left V 0 bases short and J 5 bases short, with 10 bases between. The chain's CDR3 is CASSQEAVLETQYF. The CDR3 DNA sequence: TGTGCCAGCAGCCAAGAGGCCGTATTGGAGACCCAGTACTTC.

The chain employs TRBV6-5 and TRBJ2-7; the D is unclear. Trimming removed 5 bases at V and 2 bases at J, with 7 bases between. CDR1 MNHEY and CDR2 SVGAGI come from the germline V gene. This CDR3 is built from 12 residues. This CDR3 reads CASSPNTYEQYF. For the CDR3, the DNA is TGTGCCAGCAGTCCCAATACCTACGAGCAGTACTTC.

The CDR3 here is CASSQTHGTDTQYF. Here the CDR3 DNA reads TGTGCCAGTAGCCAAACCCATGGCACAGATACGCAGTATTTT. The V call is TRBV19, the J call TRBJ2-3; D is ambiguous. V dropped 6 bases and J dropped 1 base, with 11 bases sitting between them. CDR3 length: 14 amino acids. Per germline, CDR1 LNHDA and CDR2 SQIVND (reference sequence).

In its sample, this clonotype was seen a few times. This chain links TRBV9 with TRBJ2-1, with D perhaps matching TRBD1 (6 bases). Germline V lookup: CDR1 SGDLS, CDR2 YYNGEE. The CDR3 is 16 amino acids. V lost 3 bases and J lost 0, with 13 bases in between. CDR3 region: CASSARGDTSYNEQFF. The CDR3 bases are TGTGCCAGCAGCGCCCGTGGGGACACCTCCTACAATGAGCAGTTCTTC.

This clonotype was counted at least ten times. V is TRBV9 and J is TRBJ1-1, with a tentative D call TRBD1 (5 bases). The germline gives CDR1 SGDLS, CDR2 YYNGEE. Between the trimmed V and J ends, which lost 0 bases and 1 base, there was a span of 10 bases. CDR3 length: 15 residues. CDR3 DNA: TGTGCCAGCAGCGTAGATTGGGGGGGGAACACTGAAGCTTTCTTT. This gives the protein CASSVDWGGNTEAFF.

This chain connects TRBV5-1 to TRBJ2-6; 8 bases are a match to TRBD1. Germline values: CDR1 SGHRS, CDR2 YFSETQ. V dropped 7 bases and J dropped 0; count of bases not matched to a gene: 6. This CDR3 is built from 16 residues. This CDR3 is CASLDRASSGANVLTF. The CDR3 DNA reads TGCGCCAGCCTGGACAGGGCGAGCTCTGGGGCCAACGTCCTGACTTTC.

The V call is TRBV27, the J call TRBJ2-3; tentative D call: TRBD2 (5 bases). Trimming left V 7 bases short and J 2 bases short, with 13 bases between. CDR1 is MNHEY and CDR2 is SMNVEV in the germline V gene (reference sequence). CDR3 length: 14 residues. CDR3 protein: CASNDLDYTDTQYF. The CDR3 bases are TGTGCCAGCAACGACTTAGACTACACAGATACGCAGTATTTT.